These T cell receptor beta chains were read from a single sample in a study of T cell repertoires in cytomegalovirus infection. TCRdb recomputed calls from the reads with MiXCR, one row per CDR3 protein. The sample shows roughly 250,000 distinct CDR3 sequences, 22% of them seen only once. Sequenced: CD8+ T cells from PBMCs. Source of these receptors: a human donor in good health (CMV status not recorded). Some clones in this sample may be carry-over from other donors' samples. Both conserved end residues are part of each CDR3. The D gene is left open where the match is weak. Rows give clone size only sometimes, using once, few, many, or a class for an expanded clone.

v_gene	j_gene	abundance	d_gene	CDR3aa	CDR3nt
TRBV2	TRBJ2-1	NA	TRBD2	CASRAGGFYNEQFF	TGTGCCAGCAGGGCGGGGGGGTTCTACAATGAGCAGTTCTTC
TRBV7-9	TRBJ2-7	few	NA	CASSLARGGGGHEQYF	TGTGCCAGCAGCTTAGCACGGGGAGGTGGTGGTCACGAGCAGTACTTC
TRBV28	TRBJ2-7	NA	NA	CASSLIGYEQYF	TGTGCCAGCAGTTTAATAGGGTACGAGCAGTACTTC
TRBV11-2	TRBJ1-5	many	NA	CASSLQDSRNQPQHF	TGTGCCAGCAGCTTACAGGACAGTAGGAATCAGCCCCAGCATTTT
TRBV6-5	TRBJ1-1	few	TRBD1	CASSYSTGVRAEAFF	TGTGCCAGCAGTTACTCGACAGGGGTAAGAGCTGAAGCTTTCTTT
TRBV12-3/TRBV12-4	TRBJ1-5	many	NA	CASSLGEDQHF	TGTGCCAGCAGTTTAGGTGAAGATCAGCATTTT
TRBV5-1	TRBJ2-1	few	NA	CASNARQDEQFF	TGCGCCAGCAACGCGCGACAAGATGAGCAGTTCTTC
TRBV10-3	TRBJ2-3	NA	TRBD2	CAISPLRGVGTDTQYF	TGTGCCATCAGCCCCCTTCGGGGGGTGGGCACAGATACGCAGTATTTT
TRBV28	TRBJ2-2	many	TRBD2	CAISWTSGAGELFF	TGTGCCATCTCCTGGACTAGCGGGGCCGGGGAGCTGTTTTTT
TRBV29-1	TRBJ1-2	NA	NA	CSVQGYYGYTF	TGCAGCGTACAGGGATACTATGGCTACACCTTC
TRBV27	TRBJ2-7	NA	TRBD1	CASSPRGRGLYEQYF	TGTGCCAGCAGTCCCAGGGGGCGCGGACTCTACGAGCAGTACTTC
TRBV28	TRBJ2-1	many	NA	CASSPRYIDNEQFF	TGTGCCAGCAGCCCCCGTTATATAGACAATGAGCAGTTCTTC
TRBV11-2	TRBJ1-6	few	NA	CASSLDPSSRLNSPLHF	TGTGCCAGCAGCTTAGACCCCTCCAGTCGCCTTAATTCACCCCTCCACTTT
TRBV2	TRBJ2-1	NA	TRBD2	CASSDQRGYNEQFF	TGTGCCAGCAGTGATCAGCGGGGGTACAATGAGCAGTTCTTC
TRBV29-1	TRBJ2-1	NA	TRBD1	CSVEPPTGINEQFF	TGCAGCGTTGAACCCCCGACAGGGATCAATGAGCAGTTCTTC
TRBV29-1	TRBJ1-1	NA	TRBD1	CSVEGTGDHTEAFF	TGCAGCGTTGAGGGGACAGGGGACCACACTGAAGCTTTCTTT
TRBV29-1	TRBJ2-2	NA	NA	CSVPIKSGELFF	TGCAGCGTTCCCATAAAGTCCGGGGAGCTGTTTTTT